The present T cell receptor beta chain was sequenced within a study of shared clonotypes between healthy human individuals. Study-wide background: Samples came from two female and a few male donors aged 18 to 49. Broader study findings: Sampling was confined to blood; repertoires within tissues likely differ.

The donors were adults (healthy and HIV-negative) with no recent acute infections or vaccinations. Data came from immunoSEQ multiplex PCR; TCRdb stores just in-frame clones and leaves some out. The sample consists of millions of clones, 85% to 95% of them appearing once. As for this clone: Its antigen is unidentified.

V was pared by 5 bases and J by 8 bases, with 13 bases between. Germline loops: CDR1 MNHNY, CDR2 SVGAGI (reference sequence). The CDR3 has 13 residues. This TCR was sampled from a man younger than 35 in good health. Some clones in this sample may be carry-over from other donors' samples. V gene TRBV6-6 combines with J gene TRBJ2-1, with D possibly being TRBD2 (5 bases). The sample taken for sequencing was naive CD4+ T cells from PBMCs. The subset: CD45RA+ positively selected. The CDR3 coding sequence is TGTGCCAGCAGTCGCCCGGAGGAGTATGAGCAGTTCTTC. It codes for CASSRPEEYEQFF.